This record concerns one T cell receptor beta chain sequence. The germline gives CDR1 GTSNPN, CDR2 SVGIG (reference sequence). J was trimmed by 3 bases and V by 7 bases; bases with no gene match: 8. This CDR3 region has 14 residues. These data originate in a study of blood T cell repertoires in COVID-19. Measured with immunoSEQ multiplex PCR; TCRdb has only the in-frame clones, and not every one. The table shows about 95,000 clones, with roughly four fifths occurring only once. The chain combines TRBV30 with TRBJ2-1; TRBD2 matches at 8 bases. This clonotype originated in a man older than 75 with COVID-19, enrolled during active disease. Specimen: peripheral blood. This chain's CDR3 is CALYGGALYNEQFF. In DNA form, the CDR3 reads TGTGCCTTGTACGGGGGGGCCCTCTACAATGAGCAGTTCTTC.